These T cell receptor beta chains were read from a single sample in a study of PD-1 blockade in classical Hodgkin lymphoma. Data came from immunoSEQ multiplex PCR; TCRdb stores just in-frame clones and leaves some out. The sample records tens of thousands of clones, roughly nine tenths being singletons. The specimen was CD4+ T cells from blood, collected before the fourth cycle of nivolumab. The receptors originated from a human donor with classical Hodgkin lymphoma. CDR3s include the opening cysteine and the closing phenylalanine or tryptophan. A D gene is named only where the DNA matches it firmly. Clone size is not always given. Where it is, it says once, few, many or a class for expanded clones.

j_gene	d_gene	v_gene	abundance	CDR3nt	CDR3aa
TRBJ2-1	.	TRBV5-1	.	TGCGCCAGCAGCTTTATGGGGGGCCACGATTTTGAGCAGTTCTTC	CASSFMGGHDFEQFF
TRBJ1-2	.	TRBV28	.	TGTGCCAGCAGACGGACAGAAACTTATGGCTACACCTTC	CASRRTETYGYTF
TRBJ2-1	.	TRBV12-5	.	TGTGCTAGTGGGCGGGACGTCTACAATGAGCAGTTCTTC	CASGRDVYNEQFF
TRBJ1-5	TRBD1	TRBV5-6	.	TGTGCCAGCAGCTTGGGGAACAGGGGAAATCAGCCCCAGCATTTT	CASSLGNRGNQPQHF
TRBJ2-3	TRBD2	TRBV27	.	TGTGCCAGCAGTTTAGACCGGACTAGCGGGACCACAGATACGCAGTATTTT	CASSLDRTSGTTDTQYF
TRBJ1-4	TRBD1	TRBV2	.	TGTGCCAGCAGTGATGTGGGACAGGGTGCGACTAATGAAAAACTGTTTTTT	CASSDVGQGATNEKLFF
TRBJ2-3	.	TRBV4-1	.	TGCGCCAGCACCGGGACCTTCAGCACAGATACGCAGTATTTT	CASTGTFSTDTQYF
TRBJ1-2	.	TRBV13	.	TGTGCCAGCAGCAGGGACCAAAGGAGGGGCTACACCTTC	CASSRDQRRGYTF
TRBJ1-3	TRBD1	TRBV19	.	TGTGCCAGTAGTATCAGACAGGGGGCTTCCGGAAACACCATATATTTT	CASSIRQGASGNTIYF
TRBJ1-1	.	TRBV10-2	.	TGCGCCAGCAGTGACCCGGGACGGATGAACACTGAAGCTTTCTTT	CASSDPGRMNTEAFF
TRBJ2-5	.	TRBV15	.	TGTGCCACCAGCAGAGATTTGCCGGCAGGGCAGTACTTC	CATSRDLPAGQYF
TRBJ2-3	TRBD2	TRBV2	.	TGTGCCAGCAGTTGGACTAGCGGGAGAGATACGCAGTATTTT	CASSWTSGRDTQYF
TRBJ2-4	TRBD2	TRBV2	.	TGTGCCAGCAGCGGGACTAGCGGGAGGGTAGCCAAAAACATTCAGTACTTC	CASSGTSGRVAKNIQYF
TRBJ2-1	TRBD1	TRBV6-5	.	TGTGCCAGCACCCAGGGGGTTTTCCAGTTCTTC	CASTQGVFQFF
TRBJ2-7	.	TRBV6-5	.	TGTGCCAGCAGCTCGGGAGGACAGTTATCCTACGAGCAGTACTTC	CASSSGGQLSYEQYF
TRBJ2-7	.	TRBV4-1	.	TGCGCCAGCAGCCGGGGACTCCTTACCTCCTACGAGCAGTACTTC	CASSRGLLTSYEQYF
TRBJ2-2	.	TRBV18	.	TGTGCCAGCTCACCATGGGTTCTTCCGAACACCGGGGAGCTGTTTTTT	CASSPWVLPNTGELFF
TRBJ2-5	TRBD1	TRBV19	.	TGTGCCAGTAGTAGAGGGACAGACCCCGGGATCGAGACCCAGTACTTC	CASSRGTDPGIETQYF
TRBJ2-7	TRBD1	TRBV4-1	once	TGCGCCAGCAGCCAAGATGGACAGGGGGCGGTCTACGAGCAGTACTTC	CASSQDGQGAVYEQYF
TRBJ2-7	TRBD1	TRBV6-5	.	TGTGCCAGCAGTCCCGAGGGGGCCTCCTACGAGCAGTACTTC	CASSPEGASYEQYF
TRBJ2-1	TRBD2	TRBV7-9	.	TGTGCCAGCAGCTTAGCTTGGACCGGGACTAGCAGCAATGAGCAGTTCTTC	CASSLAWTGTSSNEQFF
TRBJ1-4	.	TRBV27	.	TGTGCCAGCAGTTGGGGCCCTAATGAAAAACTGTTTTTT	CASSWGPNEKLFF
TRBJ2-7	TRBD2	TRBV18	.	TGTGCCAGCTCACCAGTGACTAGCGGGGGTACCTACGAGCAGTACTTC	CASSPVTSGGTYEQYF
TRBJ2-2	TRBD1	TRBV11-3	.	TGTGCCAGCAGCGGACGACAGGGGCCCGGGGAGCTGTTTTTT	CASSGRQGPGELFF
TRBJ2-7	TRBD2	TRBV5-1	.	TGCGCCAGCAGCTCCCTAGCGGGAGGTGGCGAGCAGTACTTC	CASSSLAGGGEQYF
TRBJ2-7	TRBD2	TRBV6-6	.	TGTGCCAGCAGCCGGAGCGGGATGTTCTCCTACGAGCAGTACTTC	CASSRSGMFSYEQYF
TRBJ2-1	.	TRBV7-9	.	TGTGCCAGCAGCTTCCAGGGGAATGTTCTCTACAATGAGCAGTTCTTC	CASSFQGNVLYNEQFF
TRBJ2-7	.	TRBV7-7	.	TGTGCCAGCAGCTTATCGGGGGACTACGAGCAGTACTTC	CASSLSGDYEQYF
TRBJ2-6	TRBD1	TRBV2	.	TGTGCCAGCAGTGTACCGGACAGGGCGATCCCTGGGGCCAACGTCCTGACTTTC	CASSVPDRAIPGANVLTF
TRBJ2-7	.	TRBV5-1	.	TGCGCCAGCAGCTTGTCGTCGGAGCAGTACTTC	CASSLSSEQYF
TRBJ1-3	.	TRBV5-8	.	TGTGCCAGCAGCTTGGAGGGAAGATTGGACTTTGGAAACACCATATATTTT	CASSLEGRLDFGNTIYF
TRBJ1-1	.	TRBV12-5	.	TGTGCTAGTGGTTTGTACGAGAACACTGAAGCTTTCTTT	CASGLYENTEAFF